Described below is a single T cell receptor (beta chain) sequence and its context. Antigen unknown. Clones were sequenced by immunoSEQ multiplex PCR, and TCRdb holds only the in-frame ones, with some missing. The table has roughly 93,000 clones, about nine tenths seen once; the top ten hold approximately 3%. This specimen comes from a study of T cell responses to AZD1222 COVID-19 vaccine. Germline assignment: CDR1 SGHNT and CDR2 YENEEA. Trimming stripped 0 bases from V and 11 bases from J, with 10 bases between. CDR3 size: 12 residues. Study-wide results and limits: Clonal diversity was possibly underestimated, and the donors were mostly white British, with more females.

This sequence originates from an adult in good health. The sample was peripheral blood, taken on day 0 of MenACWY control vaccination. V and J are TRBV11-3 and TRBJ1-2, with TRBD1 as a possible D gene (6 bases). CDR3 bases: TGTGCCAGCAGCTTAGATCGGGACAAGTACACCTTC. It encodes CASSLDRDKYTF.